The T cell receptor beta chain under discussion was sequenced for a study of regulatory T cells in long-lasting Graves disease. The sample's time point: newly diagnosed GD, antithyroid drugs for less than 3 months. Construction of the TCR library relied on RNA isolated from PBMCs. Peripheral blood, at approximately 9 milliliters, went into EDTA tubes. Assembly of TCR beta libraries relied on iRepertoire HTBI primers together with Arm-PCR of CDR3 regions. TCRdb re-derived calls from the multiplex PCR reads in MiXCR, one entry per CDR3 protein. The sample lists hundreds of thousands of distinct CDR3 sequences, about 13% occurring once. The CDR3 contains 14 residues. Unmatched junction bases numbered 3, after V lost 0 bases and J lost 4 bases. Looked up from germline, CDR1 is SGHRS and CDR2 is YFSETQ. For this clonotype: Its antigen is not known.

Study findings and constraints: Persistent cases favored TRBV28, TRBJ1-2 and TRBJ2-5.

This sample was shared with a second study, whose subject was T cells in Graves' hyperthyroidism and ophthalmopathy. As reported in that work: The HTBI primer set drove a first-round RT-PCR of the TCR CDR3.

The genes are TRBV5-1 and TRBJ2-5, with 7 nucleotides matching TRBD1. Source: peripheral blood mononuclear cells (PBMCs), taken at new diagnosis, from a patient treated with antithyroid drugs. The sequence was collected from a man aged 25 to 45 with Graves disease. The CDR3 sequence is CASSLADRVETQYF. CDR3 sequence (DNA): TGCGCCAGCAGCTTGGCCGACAGGGTAGAGACCCAGTACTTC.